This TCR beta chain was retrieved from a study of T-cell memory formation after mild COVID-19. Study context: Largely donor-specific TCR clusters were found.

Comments on this clonotype: Its antigen is undetermined.

Study-level findings and limits: Within pre-infection memory, some responding clones were found, suggesting cross-reactive memory joined. The study found balanced CD4/CD8 in clones contracting day 15 to 85 and a CD4+ lean in later expanders.

Germline V gene lookup returns CDR1 LGHDT and CDR2 YNNKEL (reference sequence). With 1 base clipped from V and 13 bases from J, the junction kept 13 bases outside the gene matches. The CDR3 consists of 16 residues. TCRdb recomputed calls from the 5' RACE reads with MiXCR, one row per CDR3 protein. This sample has over 500,000 distinct CDR3 sequences, with approximately 15% found just once. The rearrangement links TRBV3-1 to TRBJ2-2; TRBD2 matches 9 bases. The sample was PBMCs or a T cell subset sorted from them (not recorded which). The clonotype originates from an adult woman who had mild COVID-19 (a few samples of this study predate the infection). Cell type and time point are not known. This CDR3 reads CASSQGSPAGGRGLFF. CDR3 DNA sequence: TGTGCCAGCAGCCAAGGTTCCCCTGCGGGGGGGCGAGGGCTGTTTTTT.